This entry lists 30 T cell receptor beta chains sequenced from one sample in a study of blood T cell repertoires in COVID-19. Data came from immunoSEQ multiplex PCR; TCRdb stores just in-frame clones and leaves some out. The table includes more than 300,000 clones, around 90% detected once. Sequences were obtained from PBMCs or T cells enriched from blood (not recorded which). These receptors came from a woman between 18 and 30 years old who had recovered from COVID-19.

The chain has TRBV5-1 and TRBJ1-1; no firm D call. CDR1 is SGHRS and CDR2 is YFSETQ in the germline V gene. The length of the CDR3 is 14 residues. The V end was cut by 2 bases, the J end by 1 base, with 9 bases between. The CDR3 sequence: CASSFAGENTEAFF. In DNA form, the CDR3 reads TGCGCCAGCAGCTTCGCCGGGGAGAACACTGAAGCTTTCTTT.

The CDR3 DNA is TGTGCCAGCAGCGGACTAGCGGGAGCTGTCTACAATGAGCAGTTCTTC. Amino acids: CASSGLAGAVYNEQFF. This chain uses TRBV11-3 with TRBJ2-1, with 13 bases identical to TRBD2. Per germline, CDR1 SGHNT and CDR2 YENEEA. The CDR3 is 16 residues long. Trimming cost V 5 bases and J 3 bases; bases outside gene matches: 4.

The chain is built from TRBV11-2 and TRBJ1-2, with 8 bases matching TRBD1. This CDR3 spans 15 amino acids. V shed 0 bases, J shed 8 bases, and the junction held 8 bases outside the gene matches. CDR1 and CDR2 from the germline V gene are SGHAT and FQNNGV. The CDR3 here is CASSLDSGGTRGYTF. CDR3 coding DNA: TGTGCCAGCAGCTTAGATTCAGGGGGCACAAGGGGCTACACCTTC. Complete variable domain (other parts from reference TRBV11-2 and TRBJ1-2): EAGVAQSPRYKIIEKRQSVAFWCNPISGHATLYWYQQILGQGPKLLIQFQNNGVVDDSQLPKDRFSAERLKGVDSTLKIQPAKLEDSAVYLCASSLDSGGTRGYTFGSGTRLTVV.

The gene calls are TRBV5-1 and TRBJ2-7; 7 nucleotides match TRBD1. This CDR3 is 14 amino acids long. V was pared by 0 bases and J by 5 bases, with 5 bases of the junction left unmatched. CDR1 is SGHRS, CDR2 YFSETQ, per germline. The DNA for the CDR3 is TGCGCCAGCAGCTTGGGACAGGGAAGGAACGAGCAGTACTTC. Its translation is CASSLGQGRNEQYF.

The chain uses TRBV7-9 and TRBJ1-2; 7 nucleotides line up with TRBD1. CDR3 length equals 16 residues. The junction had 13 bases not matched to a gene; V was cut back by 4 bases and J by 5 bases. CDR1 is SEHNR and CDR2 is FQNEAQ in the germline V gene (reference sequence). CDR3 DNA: TGTGCCAGCAGCTATACAACCGGACAGGACGCATATGGCTACACCTTC. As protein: CASSYTTGQDAYGYTF.

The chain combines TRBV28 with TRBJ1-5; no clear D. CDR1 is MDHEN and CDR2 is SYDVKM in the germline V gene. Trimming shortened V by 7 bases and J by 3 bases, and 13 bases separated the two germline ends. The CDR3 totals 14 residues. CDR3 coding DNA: TGTGCCAGCAACCCAGGACTGGTCAATCAGCCCCAGCATTTT. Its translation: CASNPGLVNQPQHF.

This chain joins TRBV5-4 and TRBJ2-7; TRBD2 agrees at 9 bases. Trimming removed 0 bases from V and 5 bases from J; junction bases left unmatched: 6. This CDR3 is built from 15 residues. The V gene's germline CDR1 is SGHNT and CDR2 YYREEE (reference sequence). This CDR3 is CASSLGSGGTNEQYF. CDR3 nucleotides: TGTGCCAGCAGCTTGGGAAGCGGGGGGACCAACGAGCAGTACTTC.

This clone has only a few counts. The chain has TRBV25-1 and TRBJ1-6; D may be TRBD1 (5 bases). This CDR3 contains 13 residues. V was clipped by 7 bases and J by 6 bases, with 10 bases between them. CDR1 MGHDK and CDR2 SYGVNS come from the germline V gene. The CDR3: CASTGQGNSPLHF. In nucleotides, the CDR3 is TGTGCCAGCACAGGGCAGGGTAATTCACCCCTCCACTTT.

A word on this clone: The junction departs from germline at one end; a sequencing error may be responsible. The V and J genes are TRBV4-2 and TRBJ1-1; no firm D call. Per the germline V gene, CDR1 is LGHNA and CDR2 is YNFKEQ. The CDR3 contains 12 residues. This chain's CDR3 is CASSTSAGREIF. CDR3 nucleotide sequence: TGTGCCAGCAGCACCTCCGCCGGCCGGGAGATTTTT.

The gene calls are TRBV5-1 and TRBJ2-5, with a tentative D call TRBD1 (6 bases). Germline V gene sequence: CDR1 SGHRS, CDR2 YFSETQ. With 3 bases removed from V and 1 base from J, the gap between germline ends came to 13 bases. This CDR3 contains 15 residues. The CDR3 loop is CASSSIQGSQETQYF. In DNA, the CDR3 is TGCGCCAGCAGCTCAATACAGGGATCCCAAGAGACCCAGTACTTC. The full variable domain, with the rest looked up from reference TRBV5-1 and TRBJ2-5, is KAGVTQTPRYLIKTRGQQVTLSCSPISGHRSVSWYQQTPGQGLQFLFEYFSETQRNKGNFPGRFSGRQFSNSRSEMNVSTLELGDSALYLCASSSIQGSQETQYFGPGTRLLVL.

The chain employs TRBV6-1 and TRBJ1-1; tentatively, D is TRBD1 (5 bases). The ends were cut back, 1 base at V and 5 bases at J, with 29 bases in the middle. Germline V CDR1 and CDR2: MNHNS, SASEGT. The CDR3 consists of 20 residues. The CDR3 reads CASSEDRQMALRSTGTEAFF. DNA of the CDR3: TGTGCCAGCAGTGAAGACAGACAGATGGCATTACGGTCAACAGGTACTGAAGCTTTCTTT.

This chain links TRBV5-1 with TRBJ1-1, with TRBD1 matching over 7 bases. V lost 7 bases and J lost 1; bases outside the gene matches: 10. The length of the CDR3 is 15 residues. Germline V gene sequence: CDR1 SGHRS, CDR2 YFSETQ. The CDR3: CASANRGRENTEAFF. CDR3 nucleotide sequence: TGCGCCAGCGCCAACAGGGGTAGGGAGAACACTGAAGCTTTCTTT.

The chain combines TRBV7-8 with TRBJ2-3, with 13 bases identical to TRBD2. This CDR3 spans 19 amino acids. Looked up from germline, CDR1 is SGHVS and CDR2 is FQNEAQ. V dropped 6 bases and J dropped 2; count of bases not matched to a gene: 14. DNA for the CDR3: TGTGCCAGCAGACTCCCGTACGGGACTAGCGGGATGTTCACAGATACGCAGTATTTT. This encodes CASRLPYGTSGMFTDTQYF.

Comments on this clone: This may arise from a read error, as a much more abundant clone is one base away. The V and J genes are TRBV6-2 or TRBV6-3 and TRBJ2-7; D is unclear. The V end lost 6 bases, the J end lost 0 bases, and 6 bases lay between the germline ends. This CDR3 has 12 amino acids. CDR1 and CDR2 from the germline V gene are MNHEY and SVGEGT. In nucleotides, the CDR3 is TGTGCCAGCAGCACGAGCTCCTACGAGCAGTACTTC. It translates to CASSTSSYEQYF.

The DNA for the CDR3 is TGTGCCAGCAGCTTCACAGGGGGCCGGAACACTGAAGCTTTCTTT. Encoded protein: CASSFTGGRNTEAFF. V usage is TRBV7-9 and J usage is TRBJ1-1, with TRBD1 matching 9 bases. V was pared by 3 bases and J by 1 base, with 3 bases of the junction left unmatched. The germline gives CDR1 SEHNR, CDR2 FQNEAQ (reference sequence). The CDR3 runs to 15 residues.

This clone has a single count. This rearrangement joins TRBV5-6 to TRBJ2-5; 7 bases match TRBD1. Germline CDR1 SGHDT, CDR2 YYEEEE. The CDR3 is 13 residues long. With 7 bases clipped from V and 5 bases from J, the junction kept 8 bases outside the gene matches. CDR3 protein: CASHNTGVETQYF. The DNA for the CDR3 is TGTGCCAGCCATAATACAGGGGTCGAGACCCAGTACTTC.

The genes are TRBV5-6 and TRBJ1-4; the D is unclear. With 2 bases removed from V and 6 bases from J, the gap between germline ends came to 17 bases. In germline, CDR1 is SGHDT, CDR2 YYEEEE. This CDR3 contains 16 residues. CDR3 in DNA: TGTGCCAGCAGCTTTCGCTCGGCGGGCTTTGATGAAAAACTGTTTTTT. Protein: CASSFRSAGFDEKLFF.

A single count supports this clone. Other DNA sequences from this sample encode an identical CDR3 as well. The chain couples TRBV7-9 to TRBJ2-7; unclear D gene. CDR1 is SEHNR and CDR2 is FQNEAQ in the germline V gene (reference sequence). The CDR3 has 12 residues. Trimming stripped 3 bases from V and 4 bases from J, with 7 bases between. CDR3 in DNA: TGTGCCAGCAGCTTGGGCAGTTACGAGCAGTACTTC. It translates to CASSLGSYEQYF. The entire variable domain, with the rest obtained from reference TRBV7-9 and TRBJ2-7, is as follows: DTGVSQNPRHKITKRGQNVTFRCDPISEHNRLYWYRQTLGQGPEFLTYFQNEAQLEKSRLLSDRFSAERPKGSFSTLEIQRTEQGDSAMYLCASSLGSYEQYFGPGTRLTVT.

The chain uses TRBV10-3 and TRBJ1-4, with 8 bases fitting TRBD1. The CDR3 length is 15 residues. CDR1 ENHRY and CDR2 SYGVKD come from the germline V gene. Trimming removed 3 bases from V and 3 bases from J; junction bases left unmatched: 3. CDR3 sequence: CAISDPGQANEKLFF. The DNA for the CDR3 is TGTGCCATCAGTGACCCGGGACAGGCTAATGAAAAACTGTTTTTT.

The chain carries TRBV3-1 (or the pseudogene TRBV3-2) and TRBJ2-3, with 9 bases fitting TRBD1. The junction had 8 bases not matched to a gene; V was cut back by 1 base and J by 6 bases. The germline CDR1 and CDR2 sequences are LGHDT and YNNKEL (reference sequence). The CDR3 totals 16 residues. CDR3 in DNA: TGTGCCAGCAGCCAAGTCTATGGGACAGGGCCCGATACGCAGTATTTT. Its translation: CASSQVYGTGPDTQYF.

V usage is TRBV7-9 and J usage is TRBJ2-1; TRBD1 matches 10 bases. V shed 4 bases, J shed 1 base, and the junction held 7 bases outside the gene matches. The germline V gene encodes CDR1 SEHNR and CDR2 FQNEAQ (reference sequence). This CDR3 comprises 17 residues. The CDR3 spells CASSSYDRGLSYNEQFF. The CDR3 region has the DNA TGTGCCAGCAGCTCATACGACAGGGGGCTATCCTACAATGAGCAGTTCTTC.

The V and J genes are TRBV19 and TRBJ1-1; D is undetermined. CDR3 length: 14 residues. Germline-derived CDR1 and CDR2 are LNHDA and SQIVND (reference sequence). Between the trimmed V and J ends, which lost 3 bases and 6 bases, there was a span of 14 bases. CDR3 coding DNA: TGTGCCAGTAGTATGACTCCTCTGGGAGCTGAAGCTTTCTTT. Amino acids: CASSMTPLGAEAFF.

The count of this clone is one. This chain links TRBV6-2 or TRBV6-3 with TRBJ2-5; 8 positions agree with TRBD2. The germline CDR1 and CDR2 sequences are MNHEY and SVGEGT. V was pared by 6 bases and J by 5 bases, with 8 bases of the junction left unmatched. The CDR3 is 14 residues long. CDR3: CASSRGGPRETQYF. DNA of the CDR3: TGTGCCAGCAGCCGCGGGGGGCCGAGGGAGACCCAGTACTTC.

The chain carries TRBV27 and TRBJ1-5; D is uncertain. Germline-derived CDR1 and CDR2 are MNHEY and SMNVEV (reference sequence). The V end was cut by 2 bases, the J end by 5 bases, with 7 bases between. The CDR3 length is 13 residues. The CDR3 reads CASSLTVDQPQHF. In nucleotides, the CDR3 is TGTGCCAGCAGTTTAACGGTCGATCAGCCCCAGCATTTT.

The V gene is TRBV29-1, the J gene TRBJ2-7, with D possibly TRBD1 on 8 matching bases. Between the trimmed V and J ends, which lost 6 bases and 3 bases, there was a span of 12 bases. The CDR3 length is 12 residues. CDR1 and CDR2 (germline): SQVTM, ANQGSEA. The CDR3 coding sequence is TGCAGCGTGACAGGGGACTACTACGAGCAGTACTTC. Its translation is CSVTGDYYEQYF.

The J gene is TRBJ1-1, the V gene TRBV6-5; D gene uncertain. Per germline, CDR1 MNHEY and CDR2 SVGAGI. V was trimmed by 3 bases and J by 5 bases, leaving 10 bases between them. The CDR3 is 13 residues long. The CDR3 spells CASSYLISTEAFF. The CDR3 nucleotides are TGTGCCAGCAGTTATTTAATTTCGACTGAAGCTTTCTTT.

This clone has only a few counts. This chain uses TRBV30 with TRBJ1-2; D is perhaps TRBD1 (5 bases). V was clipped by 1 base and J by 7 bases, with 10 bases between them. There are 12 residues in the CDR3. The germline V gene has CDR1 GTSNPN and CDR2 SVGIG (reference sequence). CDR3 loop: CAWSAGVAGYTF. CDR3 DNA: TGTGCCTGGAGTGCGGGGGTGGCTGGCTACACCTTC.

The CDR3 nucleotides read TGCGCCAGCAGCCAAGATATAAGAAACACCATATATTTT. Translation: CASSQDIRNTIYF. V gene TRBV4-3 combines with J gene TRBJ1-3; the D is unclear. CDR1 LGHNA and CDR2 YSLEER come from the germline V gene. V lost 0 bases to trimming and J lost 5 bases, with 5 bases between them. The CDR3 is 13 residues long.

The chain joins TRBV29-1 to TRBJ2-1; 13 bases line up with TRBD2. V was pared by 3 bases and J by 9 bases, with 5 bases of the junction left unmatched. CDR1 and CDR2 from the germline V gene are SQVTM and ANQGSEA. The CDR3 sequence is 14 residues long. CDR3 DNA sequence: TGCAGCGTTGAGTTCACTAGCGGGGGGGGTGAGCAGTTCTTC. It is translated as CSVEFTSGGGEQFF.

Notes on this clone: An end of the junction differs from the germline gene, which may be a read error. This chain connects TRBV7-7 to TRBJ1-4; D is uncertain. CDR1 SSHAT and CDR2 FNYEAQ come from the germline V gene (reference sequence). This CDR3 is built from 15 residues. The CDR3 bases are TGTGCTAGCAGCTTAGCTCCGGGTTCTAATGAAAAACTGTTTTTT. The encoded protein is CASSLAPGSNEKLFF.